Presented here are 14 T cell receptor beta chains from one specimen sequenced in a study of T cells in Graves' hyperthyroidism and ophthalmopathy. The investigators amplified TCR beta CDR3 regions from RNA transcripts. The primer set for the first-round RT-PCR of the TCR CDR3 was HTBI. TCRdb re-called the multiplex PCR reads with MiXCR, one entry per CDR3 protein. Here the sample spans 550,000 to 850,000 distinct CDR3 sequences, approximately 18% being singletons. The sequenced sample consisted of blood. The receptors were sampled from a woman aged 50 to 60 with Graves' hyperthyroidism that later progressed to Graves' ophthalmopathy.

This clonotype was seen more than once but under ten times. The rearrangement links TRBV6-2 or TRBV6-3 to TRBJ2-1; 9 bases are a match to TRBD1. The CDR3 length is 15 residues. J lost 7 bases, V lost 8 bases, and 12 bases had no gene match. Per the germline V gene, CDR1 is MNHEY and CDR2 is SVGEGT. CDR3 amino acids: CASRSATGGFNEQFF. CDR3 nucleotide sequence: TGTGCCAGCCGGAGCGCGACAGGGGGTTTTAATGAGCAGTTCTTC.

The chain is built from TRBV5-4 and TRBJ2-3; 11 bases match TRBD2. Germline CDR1 is SGHNT and CDR2 is YYREEE (reference sequence). The J segment lost 7 bases and the V segment lost 5 bases, leaving 6 bases of the junction unmatched. The CDR3 totals 14 residues. The CDR3 is CASRLAGGPNTQYF. DNA for the CDR3: TGTGCCAGCAGGTTAGCGGGGGGGCCAAATACGCAGTATTTT.

This clonotype was seen a few times. This chain joins TRBV6-5 and TRBJ2-4; TRBD2 agrees at 7 bases. The CDR3 sequence is 14 residues long. Trimming removed 2 bases from V and 7 bases from J; junction bases left unmatched: 5. The germline gives CDR1 MNHEY, CDR2 SVGAGI. As DNA, the CDR3 is TGTGCCAGCAGTTACGCCTCCGGGAGGAACATTCAGTACTTC. It translates to CASSYASGRNIQYF.

This clonotype showed up many times. The J gene is TRBJ1-1, the V gene TRBV30; D unresolved. This CDR3 has 13 amino acids. Trimming stripped 5 bases from V and 0 bases from J, with 10 bases between. Germline V gene data show CDR1 as GTSNPN and CDR2 as SVGIG (reference sequence). The CDR3 reads CAWASNMNTEAFF. The CDR3 DNA reads as TGTGCCTGGGCCAGTAACATGAACACTGAAGCTTTCTTT.

The chain uses TRBV24-1 and TRBJ2-3; D is unclear. The CDR3 is 12 amino acids. From germline, CDR1 is KGHDR and CDR2 SFDVKD. V shed 4 bases and J shed 5 bases, with 6 bases lying between them. The DNA of the CDR3 is TGTGCCACCAGTGAAGATGAAGATACGCAGTATTTT. Protein sequence: CATSEDEDTQYF.

CDR3 sequence reads: CASSYLGSSVANTGELFF. CDR3 bases: TGTGCCAGCAGCTACCTTGGAAGTTCAGTCGCGAACACCGGGGAGCTGTTTTTT. J is TRBJ2-2 and V is TRBV5-6, with D uncertain. V shed 3 bases and J shed 0 bases, with 18 bases lying between them. The CDR3 has 18 amino acids. Germline V gene sequence: CDR1 SGHDT, CDR2 YYEEEE.

This clonotype was observed a handful of times. The chain has TRBV3-1 and TRBJ1-2; 7 nucleotides align to TRBD1. The trim removed 0 bases at V and 4 bases at J, leaving 2 bases unmatched. The CDR3 totals 14 residues. The germline CDR1 and CDR2 sequences are LGHDT and YNNKEL (reference sequence). The CDR3: CASSQEDRSYGYTF. CDR3 bases: TGTGCCAGCAGCCAAGAGGACAGGAGCTATGGCTACACCTTC.

The V call is TRBV19, the J call TRBJ1-2; 10 bases align to TRBD1. V lost 6 bases, J lost 1 base, and 14 bases stayed unmatched. The CDR3 contains 18 residues. Per germline, CDR1 LNHDA and CDR2 SQIVND (reference sequence). CDR3 loop: CASRIPSGQGTFNYGYTF. CDR3 DNA: TGTGCCAGTAGGATTCCCTCGGGACAGGGGACTTTTAACTATGGCTACACCTTC.

This clonotype was found many times. The chain is built from TRBV6-1 and TRBJ1-5; no reliable D call. The V gene lost 6 bases and the J gene lost 3 bases, with 18 bases spanning the gap. Germline-derived CDR1 and CDR2 are MNHNS and SASEGT. This CDR3 has 16 residues. The CDR3, as DNA: TGTGCCAGCAGACTTACGGGCCCCCGCGCCAATCAGCCCCAGCATTTT. Its translation is CASRLTGPRANQPQHF.

The chain couples TRBV4-2 to TRBJ1-1, with 7 bases aligning to TRBD1. The ends lost 7 bases at V and 1 base at J; junction bases unmatched: 6. There are 14 residues in the CDR3. CDR1 is LGHNA and CDR2 is YNFKEQ in the germline V gene. The DNA for the CDR3 is TGTGCCAGCACCCCTTACAGGGGGAACACTGAAGCTTTCTTT. Its protein product is CASTPYRGNTEAFF.

There are a few counts of this clonotype. The rearrangement links TRBV15 to TRBJ2-1; D call uncertain. Germline CDR1 is LNHNV and CDR2 is YYDKDF (reference sequence). The V end lost 2 bases, the J end lost 5 bases, and 13 bases lay between the germline ends. The CDR3 loop spans 15 amino acids. DNA of the CDR3: TGTGCCACCAGCAGAACAGAGACCCGGAACAATGAGCAGTTCTTC. This sequence encodes CATSRTETRNNEQFF.

This clonotype has only a few counts. V is TRBV3-1 and J is TRBJ1-6; D unresolved. This CDR3 is 14 amino acids long. Germline V gene lookup returns CDR1 LGHDT and CDR2 YNNKEL (reference sequence). Trimming shortened V by 1 base and J by 7 bases, and 8 bases separated the two germline ends. The CDR3 region is CASSQAGRNSPLHF. Written as DNA, the CDR3 is TGTGCCAGCAGCCAAGCGGGCCGCAATTCACCCCTCCACTTT.

In this sample, this clonotype turned up many times. The chain's CDR3 is CASSAPQGGYEQYF. For the CDR3, the DNA is TGTGCCAGCAGTGCCCCTCAGGGTGGGTACGAGCAGTACTTC. The V gene is TRBV2, the J gene TRBJ2-7; perhaps TRBD1 as D (5 bases). Trimming removed 4 bases at V and 4 bases at J, with 14 bases between. CDR1 and CDR2 (germline): SNHLY, FYNNEI. The CDR3 covers 14 residues.

Many counts were recorded for this clonotype. The chain employs TRBV6-1 and TRBJ1-1; TRBD1 matches at 8 bases. Germline V gene sequence: CDR1 MNHNS, CDR2 SASEGT. The CDR3 sequence is 13 residues long. The V gene end was trimmed by 10 bases and the J gene end by 10 bases; junction bases not matched to a gene: 14. The CDR3 is CATERARGQRAFF. The DNA of the CDR3 is TGTGCCACGGAAAGGGCCAGGGGGCAGAGAGCTTTCTTT.